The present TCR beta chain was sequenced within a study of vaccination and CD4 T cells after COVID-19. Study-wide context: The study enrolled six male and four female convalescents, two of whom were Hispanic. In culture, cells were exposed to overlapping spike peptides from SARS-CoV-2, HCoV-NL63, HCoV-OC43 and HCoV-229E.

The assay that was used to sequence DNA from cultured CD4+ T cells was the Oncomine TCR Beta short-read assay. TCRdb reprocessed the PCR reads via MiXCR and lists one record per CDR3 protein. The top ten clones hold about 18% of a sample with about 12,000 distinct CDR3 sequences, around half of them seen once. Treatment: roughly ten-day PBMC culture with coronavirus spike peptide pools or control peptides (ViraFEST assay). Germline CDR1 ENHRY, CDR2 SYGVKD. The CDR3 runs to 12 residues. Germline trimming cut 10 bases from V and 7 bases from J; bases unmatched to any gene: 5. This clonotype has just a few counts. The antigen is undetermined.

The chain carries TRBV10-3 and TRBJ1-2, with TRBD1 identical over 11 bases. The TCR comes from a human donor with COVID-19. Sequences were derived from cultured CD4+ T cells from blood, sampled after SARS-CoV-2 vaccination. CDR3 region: CASGQGAGGYTF. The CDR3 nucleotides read TGTGCCAGCGGACAGGGGGCAGGTGGCTACACCTTC.